A single sample gave rise to the 9 T cell receptor beta chains below, sequenced in a study of Graves' ophthalmopathy and Graves' hyperthyroidism. Researchers took RNA transcripts and amplified TCR beta CDR3 regions from them. The workflow started with a first-round RT-PCR run with HTBI primers and then moved on to a second-round multiplex PCR. One entry per CDR3 protein results from TCRdb running MiXCR on the multiplex PCR reads. This sample yields around 600,000 distinct CDR3 sequences, of which about 38% are seen a single time; 3% to 4% belongs to the top ten. Sample: peripheral blood. These receptors were collected from an adult man with Graves' ophthalmopathy.

V is TRBV10-3 and J is TRBJ1-1; 10 bases match TRBD1. This CDR3 is built from 16 residues. After removal of 7 bases from V and 3 bases from J, the junction contained 11 bases not matched to a gene. The germline V gene has CDR1 ENHRY and CDR2 SYGVKD. The CDR3 here is CAITSTGGPLDTEAFF. The CDR3, as DNA: TGTGCCATCACCTCGACAGGGGGCCCGTTGGACACTGAAGCTTTCTTT.

Many counts were recorded for this clonotype. This rearrangement joins TRBV5-1 to TRBJ2-7; 11 bases match TRBD1. The germline gives CDR1 SGHRS, CDR2 YFSETQ. J was trimmed by 3 bases and V by 4 bases; bases with no gene match: 6. CDR3 length: 15 amino acids. CDR3 DNA sequence: TGCGCCAGCAGCGCCGGGACAGGGGGATACTACGAGCAGTACTTC. It encodes CASSAGTGGYYEQYF.

Points on this clonotype: A read error may account for a junction end that differs from germline. CDR3 DNA sequence: TGCGCCAGCAGCCAAGACTCCGGCGGTCCCTTAACTAATGAAAAACTGTTTTTT. It encodes CASSQDSGGPLTNEKLFF. The V call is TRBV7-8, the J call TRBJ1-4, with unresolved D. Germline CDR1 reads SGHVS; CDR2 reads FQNEAQ. The CDR3 spans 18 residues.

This chain joins TRBV7-2 and TRBJ1-2; D might be TRBD1 (6 bases). V shed 2 bases and J shed 4 bases, with 11 bases lying between them. Per the germline V gene, CDR1 is SGHTA and CDR2 is FQGNSA. CDR3 length: 14 residues. The CDR3 DNA reads as TGTGCCAGCAGCTTATCGGACAGTGCCTATGGCTACACCTTC. It specifies CASSLSDSAYGYTF. The full variable domain, in which reference TRBV7-2 and TRBJ1-2 provide the parts outside the CDR3, is GAGVSQSPSNKVTEKGKDVELRCDPISGHTALYWYRQSLGQGLEFLIYFQGNSAPDKSGLPSDRFSAERTGGSVSTLTIQRTQQEDSAVYLCASSLSDSAYGYTFGSGTRLTVV.

This clonotype occurred many times. The chain links TRBV12-3 or TRBV12-4 to TRBJ1-2; D may be TRBD1 (5 bases). The CDR3 length is 13 residues. With 5 bases removed from V and 6 bases from J, the gap between germline ends came to 13 bases. The CDR3 protein is CASSTPGKDGYTF. CDR3 sequence (DNA): TGTGCCAGCAGTACTCCAGGGAAGGATGGCTACACCTTC.

This clonotype was seen a single time. The chain is built from TRBV20-1 and TRBJ1-1; a weak D match, TRBD1 (5 bases). The V gene's germline CDR1 is DFQATT and CDR2 SNEGSKA (reference sequence). V dropped 6 bases and J dropped 3 bases, with 17 bases sitting between them. The CDR3 spans 14 residues. Written as DNA, the CDR3 is TGCAGTGCCAGACCGGGGCAGGGCGACACTGAAGCTTTCTTT. Protein product: CSARPGQGDTEAFF.

The chain has TRBV29-1 and TRBJ2-1; weak D call: TRBD1 (6 bases). V was clipped by 7 bases and J by 7 bases, with 14 bases between them. In germline, CDR1 is SQVTM, CDR2 ANQGSEA. The CDR3 has 12 residues. The CDR3 DNA reads TGCAGCGGGGGGCTAGCTGGAAATGAGCAGTTCTTC. Protein sequence: CSGGLAGNEQFF.

This clonotype came up a few times. The chain recombines TRBV24-1 with TRBJ2-3, with TRBD2 as a possible D gene (6 bases). Trimming shortened V by 6 bases and J by 0 bases, and 12 bases separated the two germline ends. The germline CDR1 and CDR2 sequences are KGHDR and SFDVKD. The CDR3 runs 15 residues. The DNA of the CDR3 is TGTGCCACCAGTCGAGGACTACCCAGCACAGATACGCAGTATTTT. Translation gives CATSRGLPSTDTQYF.

This clonotype was seen at least ten times. CDR3 in amino acids: CASSISQENYGYTF. CDR3 bases: TGTGCCAGTAGTATATCACAGGAAAACTATGGCTACACCTTC. J is TRBJ1-2 and V is TRBV19, with D perhaps matching TRBD1 (5 bases). Germline lookup yields CDR1 LNHDA and CDR2 SQIVND (reference sequence). V was cut by 2 bases and J by 2 bases, with 9 bases left in between. CDR3 length: 14 residues.